This entry describes one T cell receptor (beta chain). Its antigen remains undetermined. Nothing much larger sits one base from this clone, and base qualities are not available. TCRbeta CDR3 regions were profiled by bias-controlled multiplex PCR amplification of genomic DNA with the immunoSEQ Assay. From the authors' description of their analysis: The absolute abundance of each unique TCRbeta CDR3 region was quantified after sequences were collapsed and filtered. Differential abundance was assessed using a binomial (Fisher-equivalent) model and a beta-binomial model in which time-dependent variance fitted from healthy donors was added. Clones with fewer than 5 combined templates were removed, and a clone was called differentially abundant if the clone's Benjamini-Hochberg FDR was below 0.01. Using the form v = (b*log(k)+a)^2, the beta-binomial variance was modeled as a function of the total template count across the two samples. TCRdb took this table from immuneACCESS and kept in-frame rearrangements with V and J called. Such tables lack part of the clones; where checked against another copy, unresolved V genes explain under half of the gap, and the rest is unexplained. V and J calls and clone size come straight from that table; D and trimming were deduced from the DNA. This sample gives about 100,000 clones in total; approximately 88% of them show up just once. Roughly 6% of the sample is taken by the ten largest.

This record belongs to a study of identifying expanded T cells in peripheral blood (dated 2019 in TCRdb). The study in broad terms: Technical replicates were generated by sequencing separate aliquots of the same genomic DNA pool, with four replicates compared pairwise. Summary of the overall study and its limitations: The binomial model flagged about 1.2 differentially abundant clones between technical replicates, compared with about 16 over about 2 weeks and 19 over around four weeks. It was expected by the authors that biological variance in healthy repertoires might increase further over much longer intervals, such as months to years. For all healthy donors, the variance in clone template counts between roughly two-week samples rose significantly as total template count increased. Across all healthy-donor time intervals, the beta-binomial model significantly lowered both the number of clones called differentially abundant and the false-positive rate.

No immune events, such as infections, were documented for the healthy donors during the collection period. To calibrate time-dependent variance in a beta-binomial model of T-cell clone differential abundance, blood repertoires from healthy donors were used as a training cohort. The training cohort was composed of roughly 10 healthy donors, 3 female and 7 male. On average the donors were approximately 43 years old, and their ages spanned 29 to 64 years. Whole blood from each healthy donor was obtained from a commercial supplier and was collected at three time points two to three weeks apart. For immunosequencing, genomic DNA was extracted from whole blood that had not been sorted. The CDR3 runs 13 residues from the cysteine to the phenylalanine. The retained sequence is limited to the CDR3, 39 bases, with the frame set at the first base. The germline V gene gives CDR1 as SGHRS and CDR2 as YFSETQ. Cut back by 4 bases and 5 bases, the V and J ends lie 12 bases apart.

The sequence is built from TRBV5-1 and TRBJ2-5; the D gene assignment is ambiguous. Sequenced input: blood. The sequence came from a person aged 18 to 70 in good health. The CDR3 corresponds to CASSEPSRETQYF. The DNA sequence is given as TGCGCCAGCAGCGAACCGTCCCGGGAGACCCAGTACTTC.